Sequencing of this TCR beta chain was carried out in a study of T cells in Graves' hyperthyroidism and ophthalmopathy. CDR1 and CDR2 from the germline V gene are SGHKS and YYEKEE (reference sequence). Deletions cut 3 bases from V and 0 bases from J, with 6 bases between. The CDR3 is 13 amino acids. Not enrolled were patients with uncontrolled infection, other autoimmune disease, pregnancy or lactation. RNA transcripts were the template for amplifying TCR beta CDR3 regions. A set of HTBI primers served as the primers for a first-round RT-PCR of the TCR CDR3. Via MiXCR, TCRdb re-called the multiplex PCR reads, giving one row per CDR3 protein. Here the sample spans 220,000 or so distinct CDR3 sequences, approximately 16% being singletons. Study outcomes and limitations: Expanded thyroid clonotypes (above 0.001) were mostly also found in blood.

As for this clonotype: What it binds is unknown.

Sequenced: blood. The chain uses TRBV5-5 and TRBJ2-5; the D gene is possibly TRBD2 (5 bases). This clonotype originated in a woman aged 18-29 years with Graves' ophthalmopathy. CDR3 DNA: TGTGCCAGCAGCTCGGGGTACCAAGAGACCCAGTACTTC. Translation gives CASSSGYQETQYF.